This T cell receptor beta chain was obtained from a study of stem cell transplantation in POMP-related autoinflammatory disease. Across the whole study: Impaired MHC class I-dependent CD8+ differentiation was hypothesized from defective thymoproteasomes.

The germline V gene has CDR1 SGDLS and CDR2 YYNGEE. The CDR3 runs 13 residues. With 4 bases removed from V and 6 bases from J, the gap between germline ends came to 13 bases. Overall study results and limits: Across all analyzed T-cell subsets, patients with PRAID tended toward reduced diversity and increased clonality.

Generated by immunoSEQ multiplex PCR, the TCRdb table keeps only in-frame clones and is missing some. The sample has some 70,000 clones, roughly 90% seen once. The sample holds a few counts of this clone. The antigen is unknown. The V gene is TRBV9, the J gene TRBJ1-2; the D is unclear. The origin of this receptor is a human patient with POMP-related autoinflammation and immune dysregulation (PRAID). Some T cells may trace back to the graft donor. Sample: CD4+ T cells from PBMCs, taken after stem cell transplantation. The CDR3 loop reads CASSPRLMDGYTF. The CDR3 DNA is TGTGCCAGCAGCCCCCGTCTTATGGATGGCTACACCTTC.